A single sample is the source of the 28 T cell receptor beta chains below, sequenced in a study of T cell responses to AZD1222 COVID-19 vaccine. Sequenced by immunoSEQ multiplex PCR; TCRdb stores in-frame clones only, minus some. The sample holds some 140,000 clones, 92% seen once. This specimen was peripheral blood, taken on day 0 of AZD1222 vaccination. These receptors all stem from an adult in good health.

The chain carries TRBV19 and TRBJ2-1; TRBD1 matches 11 bases. The CDR3 contains 19 residues. CDR1 is LNHDA and CDR2 is SQIVND in the germline V gene (reference sequence). V lost 5 bases and J lost 4; bases outside the gene matches: 16. The CDR3 loop is CASSGGPLGDRGWYNEQFF. The CDR3 coding sequence is TGTGCCAGTAGTGGGGGACCCTTGGGGGACAGGGGGTGGTACAATGAGCAGTTCTTC. Drawing the rest from reference TRBV19 and TRBJ2-1, the complete variable domain is DGGITQSPKYLFRKEGQNVTLSCEQNLNHDAMYWYRQDPGQGLRLIYYSQIVNDFQKGDIAEGYSVSREKKESFPLTVTSAQKNPTAFYLCASSGGPLGDRGWYNEQFFGPGTRLTVL.

V gene TRBV3-1 (or the pseudogene TRBV3-2) combines with J gene TRBJ1-5; D is perhaps TRBD1 (5 bases). Between the trimmed V and J ends, which lost 0 bases and 5 bases, there was a span of 8 bases. The CDR3 extends over 14 amino acids. CDR1 LGHDT and CDR2 YNNKEL come from the germline V gene (reference sequence). CDR3 nucleotide sequence: TGTGCCAGCAGCCAAGATGCCAGGGATCAGCCCCAGCATTTT. Its protein product is CASSQDARDQPQHF.

This chain joins TRBV4-3 and TRBJ2-7, with 12 bases identical to TRBD1. Germline CDR1 is LGHNA and CDR2 is YSLEER. This CDR3 comprises 18 residues. The V and J ends lost 0 bases and 2 bases, in that order; junction bases with no gene match: 8. Here the CDR3 reads CASSQDSGQGARAYEQYF. As DNA, the CDR3 is TGCGCCAGCAGCCAAGATTCGGGACAGGGGGCCCGAGCCTACGAGCAGTACTTC.

The V call is TRBV27, the J call TRBJ2-7; 8 nucleotides align to TRBD2. This CDR3 has 13 residues. J was trimmed by 2 bases and V by 6 bases; bases with no gene match: 3. The germline CDR1 and CDR2 sequences are MNHEY and SMNVEV (reference sequence). DNA of the CDR3: TGTGCCAGCAGCCTGACTAGCGCCTACGAGCAGTACTTC. Its protein product is CASSLTSAYEQYF.

The chain couples TRBV4-2 to TRBJ2-7, with 9 bases matching TRBD2. The germline gives CDR1 LGHNA, CDR2 YNFKEQ. Trimming removed 0 bases from V and 2 bases from J; junction bases left unmatched: 2. The CDR3 covers 15 residues. CDR3 protein: CASSQEPSGTYEQYF. CDR3 nucleotide sequence: TGTGCCAGCAGCCAAGAACCTAGCGGGACCTACGAGCAGTACTTC.

With regard to this clone: Sequence at one end of the junction differs from germline and may be a read error. The chain is built from TRBV7-6 and TRBJ2-3; TRBD2 is a possible D gene (6 bases). The germline V gene has CDR1 SGHVS and CDR2 FNYEAQ. The CDR3 has 15 amino acids. CDR3 bases: TGTGCCAGCAGCTTCGGACCGAGGAGGGCAGATGCGCAGTATTTT. Residues: CASSFGPRRADAQYF.

CDR3 DNA sequence: TGTGCCAGCAGCCTAGCGGACTCCTACGAGCAGTACTTC. Translating it yields CASSLADSYEQYF. J is TRBJ2-7 and V is TRBV27; TRBD2 matches at 7 bases. CDR1 is MNHEY, CDR2 SMNVEV, per germline (reference sequence). The CDR3 contains 13 residues. J lost 0 bases, V lost 6 bases, and 2 bases had no gene match.

The chain carries TRBV6-1 and TRBJ1-2; D is uncertain. The CDR3 is made up of 12 amino acids. V was cut by 1 base and J by 4 bases, with 4 bases left in between. The germline V gene encodes CDR1 MNHNS and CDR2 SASEGT. CDR3 nucleotides: TGTGCCAGCAGTGAAGGGTTCTATGGCTACACCTTC. Its protein is CASSEGFYGYTF.

The chain combines TRBV5-4 with TRBJ1-6; 11 positions match TRBD1. From germline, CDR1 is SGHNT and CDR2 YYREEE (reference sequence). V shed 3 bases and J 8 bases; nucleotides not matched to a gene: 1. The CDR3 extends over 14 amino acids. CDR3 amino acids: CASSSGQGDSPLHF. CDR3 nucleotide sequence: TGTGCCAGCAGCTCGGGACAGGGGGATTCACCCCTCCACTTT.

The chain couples TRBV5-4 to TRBJ1-4, with D hard to call. V lost 5 bases, J lost 7 bases, and 15 bases lay in between. The germline V gene has CDR1 SGHNT and CDR2 YYREEE (reference sequence). This CDR3 is 14 amino acids long. CDR3 bases: TGTGCCAGCAGTAAGGCAAGGGAGGGTGAAAAACTGTTTTTT. This translates into CASSKAREGEKLFF.

The chain has TRBV6-2 or TRBV6-3 and TRBJ1-5; no definite D call. CDR1 is MNHEY and CDR2 is SVGEGT in the germline V gene. The CDR3 extends over 12 amino acids. V gave up 1 base and J gave up 5 bases, with 3 bases separating them. The CDR3: CASSYLDQPQHF. CDR3 DNA: TGTGCCAGCAGTTACTTGGATCAGCCCCAGCATTTT.

The gene calls are TRBV6-2 or TRBV6-3 and TRBJ2-3; TRBD2 matches at 9 bases. The V segment lost 5 bases and the J segment 6 bases; nucleotides outside the gene matches: 18. Germline values: CDR1 MNHEY, CDR2 SVGEGT. The CDR3 runs to 18 residues. In nucleotides, the CDR3 is TGTGCCAGCAGTCGCGCGGGGGGTAGCGGGAGTTCTACGGATACGCAGTATTTT. As protein: CASSRAGGSGSSTDTQYF.

The chain links TRBV4-3 to TRBJ1-2, with D possibly matching TRBD1 (5 bases). The CDR3 covers 14 residues. The ends were cut back, 0 bases at V and 3 bases at J, with 8 bases in the middle. The germline gives CDR1 LGHNA, CDR2 YSLEER. CDR3 nucleotides: TGCGCCAGCAGCCAAGATGGGGGATACTATGGCTACACCTTC. This translates into CASSQDGGYYGYTF.

The chain couples TRBV2 to TRBJ2-7; 8 nucleotides align to TRBD2. V lost 5 bases and J lost 0; bases outside the gene matches: 3. The CDR3 is made up of 14 amino acids. Looked up from germline, CDR1 is SNHLY and CDR2 is FYNNEI. CDR3 loop: CASSPGLDSYEQYF. The DNA of the CDR3 is TGTGCCAGCAGTCCGGGACTAGACTCCTACGAGCAGTACTTC.

The chain joins TRBV10-3 to TRBJ1-4, with 7 bases that match TRBD1. V dropped 5 bases and J dropped 6; count of bases not matched to a gene: 6. Germline values: CDR1 ENHRY, CDR2 SYGVKD. CDR3 length equals 14 residues. The CDR3: CAISSTGEDEKLFF. The CDR3 nucleotides are TGTGCCATCAGTTCAACAGGGGAGGATGAAAAACTGTTTTTT.

This clone occurred once. The J gene is TRBJ2-3, the V gene TRBV6-1; D might be TRBD1 or TRBD2, each matching 5 bases. The germline V and J ends were trimmed by 2 bases and 5 bases, with 11 bases remaining between them. In germline, CDR1 is MNHNS, CDR2 SASEGT. The CDR3 is 14 amino acids. CDR3: CASSELLGEDTQYF. The CDR3, as DNA: TGTGCCAGCAGTGAACTACTGGGGGAAGATACGCAGTATTTT.

V usage is TRBV20-1 and J usage is TRBJ1-2; no clear D. Germline lookup yields CDR1 DFQATT and CDR2 SNEGSKA (reference sequence). This CDR3 spans 11 amino acids. Trimming removed 4 bases at V and 6 bases at J, with 9 bases between. In DNA, the CDR3 is TGCAGTGCTAACAAGCCTAATGGCTACACCTTC. It is translated as CSANKPNGYTF.

This sequence joins TRBV6-6 and TRBJ1-4; D call uncertain. The V gene lost 5 bases and the J gene lost 7 bases, with 5 bases spanning the gap. CDR3 length: 11 amino acids. Germline assignment: CDR1 MNHNY and CDR2 SVGAGI (reference sequence). The CDR3 protein is CASSDGEKLFF. CDR3 coding DNA: TGTGCCAGCAGTGACGGTGAAAAACTGTTTTTT.

The chain recombines TRBV12-3 or TRBV12-4 with TRBJ2-3; D gene unclear. The length of the CDR3 is 12 residues. The V gene lost 2 bases and the J gene lost 4 bases, with 4 bases spanning the gap. CDR3 DNA: TGTGCCAGCAGTTTAACGTCAGATACGCAGTATTTT. It codes for CASSLTSDTQYF.

This sequence joins TRBV9 and TRBJ1-3, with D unclear. Trimming took off 4 bases at V and 0 bases at J, with 17 bases between the two ends. This CDR3 comprises 17 residues. Germline CDR1 is SGDLS and CDR2 is YYNGEE. The CDR3: CASSLDVGRDSGNTIYF. The CDR3 DNA reads TGTGCCAGCAGCTTAGACGTCGGAAGGGACTCTGGAAACACCATATATTTT.

J is TRBJ1-1 and V is TRBV3-1 (or the pseudogene TRBV3-2); D ambiguous. The CDR3 length is 15 residues. V was pared by 1 base and J by 0 bases, with 9 bases between. Germline CDR1 reads LGHDT; CDR2 reads YNNKEL (reference sequence). In nucleotides, the CDR3 is TGTGCCAGCAGCCAAGCGAGGGCATTGAACACTGAAGCTTTCTTT. Translation: CASSQARALNTEAFF.

The J gene is TRBJ1-4, the V gene TRBV11-2, with D hard to call. The CDR3 is 15 residues long. Germline-derived CDR1 and CDR2 are SGHAT and FQNNGV. The V and J ends lost 5 bases and 5 bases respectively, with 15 bases between them. The CDR3, as DNA: TGTGCCAGCAGCCCCCGGACGGGTCAAAATGAAAAACTGTTTTTT. It translates to CASSPRTGQNEKLFF.

This chain's CDR3 is CASSSVRDKGAAQYF. The CDR3 nucleotides are TGTGCCAGCAGCTCCGTCCGGGACAAAGGCGCGGCCCAGTACTTC. This chain joins TRBV5-4 and TRBJ2-5; D perhaps matches TRBD1 (6 bases). Germline V lookup: CDR1 SGHNT, CDR2 YYREEE (reference sequence). The ends were cut back, 3 bases at V and 9 bases at J, with 21 bases in the middle. The CDR3 covers 15 residues.

The chain employs TRBV5-1 and TRBJ1-1; 7 bases fit TRBD1. CDR1 is SGHRS and CDR2 is YFSETQ in the germline V gene. The length of the CDR3 is 18 residues. The ends lost 6 bases at V and 4 bases at J; junction bases unmatched: 21. The CDR3 region is CASTVSGTERLRGTEAFF. The CDR3 DNA reads as TGCGCCAGCACGGTTTCCGGGACAGAGCGGCTCCGCGGCACTGAAGCTTTCTTT.

This chain links TRBV20-1 with TRBJ2-1; D is ambiguous. Trimming cost V 5 bases and J 8 bases, with 10 bases left between them. The germline V gene encodes CDR1 DFQATT and CDR2 SNEGSKA (reference sequence). This CDR3 spans 11 amino acids. The chain's CDR3 is CSARAHYEQFF. The CDR3 DNA reads TGCAGTGCTCGGGCCCACTATGAGCAGTTCTTC.

The genes are TRBV24-1 and TRBJ2-2; the match to TRBD1 covers 10 bases. CDR3 length equals 15 residues. V trimming: 2 bases; J trimming: 4 bases; junction bases outside the gene matches: 0. Germline V CDR1 and CDR2: KGHDR, SFDVKD. This CDR3 reads CATSDWTGGTGELFF. The CDR3 DNA reads as TGTGCCACCAGTGATTGGACAGGGGGCACCGGGGAGCTGTTTTTT.

The chain links TRBV11-2 to TRBJ1-1, with 8 bases aligning to TRBD1. The CDR3 is made up of 13 amino acids. Losses at the gene ends were 5 bases for V and 8 bases for J; bases not matched to a gene: 7. The germline V gene encodes CDR1 SGHAT and CDR2 FQNNGV. The CDR3 DNA sequence: TGTGCCAGCAGCAGGACAGGGAGCTTCGAAGCTTTCTTT. This translates into CASSRTGSFEAFF.

The J gene is TRBJ1-6, the V gene TRBV4-1; D possibly corresponds to TRBD1 (5 bases). The germline V gene encodes CDR1 MGHRA and CDR2 YSYEKL. Trimming shortened V by 1 base and J by 7 bases, and 17 bases separated the two germline ends. The CDR3 loop spans 17 amino acids. The CDR3 sequence is CASSQVVGAVGNSPLHF. CDR3 sequence (DNA): TGCGCCAGCAGCCAAGTGGTCGGGGCGGTAGGGAATTCACCCCTCCACTTT.